This entry lists 15 T cell receptor beta chains sequenced from one sample in a study of blood T cell repertoires in COVID-19. Clones were sequenced by immunoSEQ multiplex PCR, and TCRdb holds only the in-frame ones, with some missing. Of about 190,000 clones in the sample, about four fifths were seen once. Sequencing was carried out using PBMCs or T cells enriched from blood (not recorded which). Every receptor here comes from a woman aged 25 to 45 who had recovered from COVID-19.

The V and J genes are TRBV7-9 and TRBJ2-1, with 10 bases that match TRBD2. V was clipped by 5 bases and J by 6 bases; unmatched bases: 10. Germline V gives CDR1 SEHNR, CDR2 FQNEAQ (reference sequence). The CDR3 extends over 16 amino acids. CDR3 DNA sequence: TGTGCCAGCAGCCCTCAGACTAGCGGGCCGGCCAATGAGCAGTTCTTC. Translated: CASSPQTSGPANEQFF.

This clone was recorded only once. The chain couples TRBV4-1 to TRBJ1-1; a weak D match, TRBD1 (6 bases). This CDR3 has 14 amino acids. Looked up from germline, CDR1 is MGHRA and CDR2 is YSYEKL. V lost 1 base to trimming and J lost 5 bases, with 11 bases between them. In DNA, the CDR3 is TGCGCCAGCAGCCAAGCTTCAGGGGTAACTGAAGCTTTCTTT. Translated, it gives CASSQASGVTEAFF.

The V gene is TRBV29-1, the J gene TRBJ2-5; 8 bases map to TRBD1. Germline V gene sequence: CDR1 SQVTM, CDR2 ANQGSEA. The CDR3 length is 13 residues. Trimming took 4 bases from V and 3 from J; bases not matched to a gene: 4. The chain's CDR3 is CSVGAGQEETQYF. The CDR3 DNA follows: TGCAGCGTTGGGGCGGGACAGGAAGAGACCCAGTACTTC. Variable domain in full (rest from reference TRBV29-1 and TRBJ2-5): SAVISQKPSRDICQRGTSLTIQCQVDSQVTMMFWYRQQPGQSLTLIATANQGSEATYESGFVIDKFPISRPNLTFSTLTVSNMSPEDSSIYLCSVGAGQEETQYFGPGTRLLVL.

V and J are TRBV3-1 (or the pseudogene TRBV3-2) and TRBJ2-2; 7 nucleotides line up with TRBD1. The CDR3 totals 16 residues. Germline trimming cut 2 bases from V and 4 bases from J; bases unmatched to any gene: 7. The germline V gene has CDR1 LGHDT and CDR2 YNNKEL (reference sequence). CDR3 region: CASSQLTGRFTGELFF. The CDR3 nucleotides read TGTGCCAGCAGCCAACTGACAGGGCGTTTCACCGGGGAGCTGTTTTTT.

This chain links TRBV3-1 (or the pseudogene TRBV3-2) with TRBJ2-1; D is unclear. CDR3 length: 13 residues. V lost 4 bases and J 7 bases, leaving 11 bases between the germline ends. CDR1 is LGHDT and CDR2 is YNNKEL in the germline V gene (reference sequence). The CDR3 loop is CASSPPPYNEQFF. DNA for the CDR3: TGTGCCAGCAGCCCCCCCCCTTATAATGAGCAGTTCTTC.

The chain couples TRBV28 to TRBJ2-7; no reliable D call. Trimming stripped 2 bases from V and 2 bases from J, with 10 bases between. Germline-derived CDR1 and CDR2 are MDHEN and SYDVKM. The CDR3 length is 14 residues. CDR3 in amino acids: CASSLGGPPYEQYV. CDR3 coding DNA: TGTGCCAGCAGTTTAGGTGGCCCACCCTACGAGCAGTACGTC.

For this clone: The same CDR3 also results from other DNA sequences found in this sample. The gene calls are TRBV6-5 and TRBJ2-7, with unresolved D. This CDR3 is built from 14 residues. Germline V gene data show CDR1 as MNHEY and CDR2 as SVGAGI. The germline V and J ends were trimmed by 0 bases and 0 bases, with 6 bases remaining between them. The CDR3 coding sequence is TGTGCCAGCAGTTACTCGGGCAGCTCCTACGAGCAGTACGTC. It translates to CASSYSGSSYEQYV.

The chain recombines TRBV29-1 with TRBJ1-5; D perhaps matches TRBD1 (6 bases). The germline V gene encodes CDR1 SQVTM and CDR2 ANQGSEA. The CDR3 covers 15 residues. V was shortened by 6 bases and J by 3 bases, with 18 bases between the two germline ends. CDR3 coding DNA: TGCAGCGTGTACTTAACAGGGATGAACAATCAGCCCCAGCATTTT. Translation gives CSVYLTGMNNQPQHF.

This clone was seen only once. The chain has TRBV19 and TRBJ1-3; 9 positions agree with TRBD1. Germline values: CDR1 LNHDA, CDR2 SQIVND (reference sequence). V was clipped by 5 bases and J by 2 bases; unmatched bases: 7. The CDR3 has 16 amino acids. The CDR3 DNA sequence: TGTGCCAGTAGTCAACCGGGACAGGGAACTGGAAACACCATATATTTT. Its translation is CASSQPGQGTGNTIYF.

The chain combines TRBV5-1 with TRBJ2-2; D is undetermined. The length of the CDR3 is 13 residues. Germline V lookup: CDR1 SGHRS, CDR2 YFSETQ. Between the trimmed V and J ends, which lost 5 bases and 5 bases, there was a span of 10 bases. The CDR3 coding sequence is TGCGCCAGCAGTCCGCGGAGTACCGGGGAGCTGTTTTTT. Translated, it gives CASSPRSTGELFF.

This chain joins TRBV28 and TRBJ1-1; 7 bases agree with TRBD1. The V and J ends lost 8 bases and 0 bases, in that order; junction bases with no gene match: 9. The CDR3 totals 15 residues. CDR1 MDHEN and CDR2 SYDVKM come from the germline V gene. DNA of the CDR3: TGTGCCAGCCGACAGGGTTTCCTACTGAACACTGAAGCTTTCTTT. Amino acid sequence: CASRQGFLLNTEAFF.

The chain combines TRBV10-3 with TRBJ1-5, with 8 positions matching TRBD1. Per the germline V gene, CDR1 is ENHRY and CDR2 is SYGVKD. CDR3 length: 17 amino acids. Trimming at V came to 10 bases and at J to 0 bases, leaving 14 bases not matched to a gene. This CDR3 reads CATKTGAAGYSNQPQHF. The CDR3 nucleotides read TGTGCCACCAAGACAGGGGCGGCCGGATATAGCAATCAGCCCCAGCATTTT.

V is TRBV2 and J is TRBJ2-3; D perhaps matches TRBD2 (5 bases). The CDR3 runs 16 residues. Trimming took 6 bases from V and 5 from J, leaving 21 bases between them. From germline, CDR1 is SNHLY and CDR2 FYNNEI. This CDR3 is CASSLNGLLAGDTQYF. The CDR3 region has the DNA TGTGCCAGCAGCCTAAATGGACTTCTCGCGGGAGATACGCAGTATTTT.

V gene TRBV5-8 combines with J gene TRBJ1-1; possible D gene TRBD1, 5 bases. CDR1 is SGHTS and CDR2 is YDEGEE in the germline V gene. V lost 4 bases to trimming and J lost 1 base, with 17 bases between them. The length of the CDR3 is 16 residues. The CDR3 region is CASSPLREGPNTEAFF. The CDR3 region has the DNA TGTGCCAGCAGCCCCCTACGGGAGGGGCCGAACACTGAAGCTTTCTTT.

V is TRBV6-5 and J is TRBJ1-1, with D perhaps matching TRBD1 (5 bases). Germline V gives CDR1 MNHEY, CDR2 SVGAGI. The CDR3 length is 14 residues. The germline V and J ends were trimmed by 6 bases and 4 bases, with 15 bases remaining between them. As DNA, the CDR3 is TGTGCCAGCAGCGGACACCTTGTAGGCACTGAAGCTTTCTTT. Translated, it gives CASSGHLVGTEAFF.